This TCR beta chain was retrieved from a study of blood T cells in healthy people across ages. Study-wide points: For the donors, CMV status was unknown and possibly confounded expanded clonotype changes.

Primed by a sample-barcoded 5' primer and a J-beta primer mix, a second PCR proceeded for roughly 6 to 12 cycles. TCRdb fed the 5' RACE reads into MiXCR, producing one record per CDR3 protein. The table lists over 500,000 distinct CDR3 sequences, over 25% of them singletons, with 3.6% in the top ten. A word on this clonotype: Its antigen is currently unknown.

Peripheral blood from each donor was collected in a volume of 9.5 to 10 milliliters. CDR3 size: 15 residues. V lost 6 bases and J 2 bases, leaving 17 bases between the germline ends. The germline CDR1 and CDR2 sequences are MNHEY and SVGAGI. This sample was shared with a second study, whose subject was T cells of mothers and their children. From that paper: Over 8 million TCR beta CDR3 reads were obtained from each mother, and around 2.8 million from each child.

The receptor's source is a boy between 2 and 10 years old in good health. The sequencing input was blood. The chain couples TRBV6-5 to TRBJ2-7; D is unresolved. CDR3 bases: TGTGCCAGCAGGTCCATCAGACTTTTAACCTACGAGCAGTACTTC. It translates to CASRSIRLLTYEQYF.